The present T cell receptor beta chain was sequenced within a study of T cell repertoires in cytomegalovirus infection. V was cut by 3 bases and J by 0 bases, with 5 bases left in between. This CDR3 comprises 14 residues. In germline, CDR1 is KGHDR, CDR2 SFDVKD. Comments on this clonotype: Its target is unknown.

TCRdb passed the reads through MiXCR, listing each CDR3 protein once. The sample records tens of thousands of distinct CDR3 sequences, around 25% being singletons. The sample was CD8+ T cells from cultured PBMCs, taken from culture after CMV antigen stimulation. The V and J genes are TRBV24-1 and TRBJ1-5; no firm D call. The sequence was collected from a human donor in good health (CMV status not recorded). Some clones in this sample may be carry-over from other donors' samples. DNA for the CDR3: TGTGCCACCAGTGATATTGATAGCAATCAGCCCCAGCATTTT. Protein: CATSDIDSNQPQHF.